These T cell receptor beta chains were read from a single sample in a study of blood T cell repertoires in COVID-19. Sequenced by immunoSEQ multiplex PCR; TCRdb stores in-frame clones only, minus some. The sample contains 150,000 to 250,000 clones, just under 85% of which appear only once. Sequenced sample: peripheral blood. The receptors here all came from a human donor with acute or convalescent COVID-19. The donor label of this sample is uncertain. Each CDR3 is given with its conserved first and last residue. The D gene is left open where the match is weak. Only some rows state a clone size, as once, few, many or a class for expanded clones.

TRBJ2-3	TRBD2	once	TRBV5-1	TGCGCCAGCAGCTCTCGACTAGCGGGAGATTCAGATACGCAGTATTTT	CASSSRLAGDSDTQYF
TRBJ2-7	TRBD2	-	TRBV5-1	TGCGCCAGCAGCTTGGAAGTAGCGGGAGGCTACGAGCAGTACTTC	CASSLEVAGGYEQYF
TRBJ2-1	-	-	TRBV27	TGTGCCAGCAGTTACTCTAGTCGGAACAATGAGCAGTTCTTC	CASSYSSRNNEQFF
TRBJ1-5	-	-	TRBV6-1	TGTGCCAGCAGTGAAGCCTCGGGGTTGAATCAGCCCCAGCATTTT	CASSEASGLNQPQHF
TRBJ1-1	-	-	TRBV5-5	TGTGCCAGCAGCTTGGGTTGGGGGAGGAGAAACACTGAAGCTTTCTTT	CASSLGWGRRNTEAFF
TRBJ2-7	TRBD2	-	TRBV6-5	TGTGCCAGCAGGATTAGGACTAGCCCGGGTGAGCAGTACTTC	CASRIRTSPGEQYF
TRBJ2-1	TRBD2	-	TRBV4-3	TGCGCCAGCAGCCAAGGGGGGGGACTAGCGGGAATAAATGAGCAGTTCTTC	CASSQGGGLAGINEQFF
TRBJ1-2	TRBD1	few	TRBV6-5	TGTGCCAGCAGTTACTCGGGACAGAACTATGGCTACACCTTC	CASSYSGQNYGYTF
TRBJ1-4	-	-	TRBV30	TGTGCCTGGAGTGCCCGGACAGCTGAAAAACTGTTTTTT	CAWSARTAEKLFF
TRBJ2-2	TRBD1	-	TRBV2	TGTGCCAGCAGTGACGAGGGGACAGGGTTCGTGGGGGAGCTGTTTTTT	CASSDEGTGFVGELFF
TRBJ2-7	TRBD2	few	TRBV12-3/TRBV12-4	TGTGCCAGCAGTCTAGCGGGAGGCTACGAGCAGTACTTC	CASSLAGGYEQYF
TRBJ1-2	TRBD1	few	TRBV6-5	TGTGCCAGCAGATCGGACAGGATCTTTTTTGGCTACACCTTC	CASRSDRIFFGYTF
TRBJ1-3	-	-	TRBV29-1	TGCAGCGTTGTACCAGGGATGGCTGGAAACACCATATATTTT	CSVVPGMAGNTIYF
TRBJ2-3	TRBD2	once	TRBV5-6	TGTGCCAGCAGCTTTCCACTAGCGGGAGGGACAGATACGCAGTATTTT	CASSFPLAGGTDTQYF
TRBJ1-4	TRBD1	few	TRBV23-1	TGCGCCAGCAGTCAACCGAAGACAGGGGCTAATGAAAAACTGTTTTTT	CASSQPKTGANEKLFF
TRBJ1-4	-	-	TRBV3-1/TRBV3-2	TGTGCCAGCAGCCTAAAGGGGGTAGATGAAAAACTGTTTTTT	CASSLKGVDEKLFF
TRBJ1-5	-	-	TRBV5-5	TGTGCCAGCAGCTTGCGACAGAGCAATCAGCCCCAGCATTTT	CASSLRQSNQPQHF
TRBJ2-7	TRBD1	-	TRBV28	TGTGCCAGCAGTCCCCTCGGACAGGGGGCATCCGAGCAGTACTTC	CASSPLGQGASEQYF
TRBJ1-2	-	once	TRBV19	TGTGCCAGTAGAGAGGGTTCGGGCTATGGCTACACCTTC	CASREGSGYGYTF
TRBJ2-3	-	-	TRBV29-1	TGCAGCGTTGACTTCACAGATACGCAGTATTTT	CSVDFTDTQYF
TRBJ2-7	TRBD1	-	TRBV28	TGTGCCAGCAGCCCCGGGACAGGGGGTCGGGAGCAGTACTTC	CASSPGTGGREQYF
TRBJ2-7	TRBD1	-	TRBV27	TGTGCCAGCAGTTTATCCCGGACAGGGCCCTACGAGCAGTACTTC	CASSLSRTGPYEQYF
TRBJ2-2	TRBD2	-	TRBV19	TGTGCCAGTAGGGGTCTAGCGGGAGGGAGCACCGGGGAGCTGTTTTTT	CASRGLAGGSTGELFF
TRBJ2-7	-	-	TRBV2	TGTGCCAGCAGTGAAGCGAACAGGTTGAGGGAGCAGTACTTC	CASSEANRLREQYF
TRBJ2-5	TRBD2	-	TRBV5-6	TGTGCCAGCAGCCCCCCGGGGGGGGAGACCCAGTACTTC	CASSPPGGETQYF
TRBJ1-1	-	-	TRBV3-1/TRBV3-2	TGTGCCAGCAGCCCGTTCAGGGGATTGGGAACTGAAGCTTTCTTT	CASSPFRGLGTEAFF
TRBJ2-7	-	-	TRBV7-8	TGTGCCAGCAGCCTCGGGATTGTTGAGTACTTC	CASSLGIVEYF
TRBJ2-3	TRBD2	-	TRBV7-2	TGTGCCAGCAGCTTAGGGGGACTAGGGAGATTAGATACGCAGTATTTT	CASSLGGLGRLDTQYF
TRBJ2-3	TRBD1	few	TRBV25-1	TGTGCCAGCAGCTTAGGACAGGGGGGGACAGATACGCAGTATTTT	CASSLGQGGTDTQYF